This T cell receptor (beta chain) was captured by sequencing in a study of patients and donors after allogeneic stem cell transplantation. Via MiXCR, TCRdb re-called the RT-PCR reads, giving one row per CDR3 protein. The sample yields about 960,000 distinct CDR3 sequences, 15% to 20% seen once. Only a few counts were recorded for this clonotype. The receptor was derived from a human donor who was either an allogeneic HSCT recipient or a stem cell or donor lymphocyte infusion donor (not recorded which). It is not recorded whose cells these are; they may come from a transplant donor. Sequences were obtained from blood, either unsorted or a sorted T cell fraction (not recorded which).

The CDR3 bases are TGCAGCGTTTCGACTAGGACGCTACGCACAGATACGCAGTATTTT. It is translated as CSVSTRTLRTDTQYF. V usage is TRBV29-1 and J usage is TRBJ2-3; TRBD2 is a possible D gene (6 bases). V was shortened by 5 bases and J by 1 base, with 16 bases between the two germline ends. CDR3 size: 15 residues. Germline CDR1 and CDR2: SQVTM and ANQGSEA.